Below, 32 T cell receptor beta chains from the same sample are listed, as sequenced in a study of blood T cells in healthy people across ages. Alongside a J-beta primer mix, a sample-barcoded 5' primer served in a second PCR lasting roughly 6 to 12 cycles. Via MiXCR, TCRdb re-called the 5' RACE reads, giving one row per CDR3 protein. The table shows around 800,000 distinct CDR3 sequences, with 40% to 50% occurring only once. Specimen: blood. The receptors were sampled from a man aged 55-75 years in good health.

This clonotype was seen only a few times. The V and J genes are TRBV6-2 or TRBV6-3 and TRBJ2-1, with 7 nucleotides matching TRBD1. Germline V gene lookup returns CDR1 MNHEY and CDR2 SVGEGT. The V gene end was trimmed by 7 bases and the J gene end by 5 bases; junction bases not matched to a gene: 8. The CDR3 consists of 14 residues. The CDR3 spells CASTRTGTDNEQFF. The CDR3 DNA reads as TGTGCCAGCACTCGGACCGGGACAGACAATGAGCAGTTCTTC.

This chain uses TRBV2 with TRBJ2-1; maybe TRBD1 (6 bases). The assigned J gene may be wrong: the sequence end matches TRBJ2-7 better. Germline V gives CDR1 SNHLY, CDR2 FYNNEI. The CDR3 length is 14 residues. The CDR3 sequence is CASATGLWAYEQYF. CDR3 in DNA: TGTGCCAGCGCGACAGGCCTCTGGGCCTACGAGCAGTACTTC.

The DNA for the CDR3 is TGCAGTGCCATGACCGGGACAAACTCCTACAATGAGCAGTACTTC. Translated, it gives CSAMTGTNSYNEQYF. The gene calls are TRBV20-1 and TRBJ2-5; a weak D match, TRBD1 (6 bases). CDR3 length: 15 residues. Trimming left V 6 bases short and J 11 bases short, with 28 bases between. Germline V CDR1 and CDR2: DFQATT, SNEGSKA (reference sequence).

This clonotype was observed at least ten times. V and J are TRBV4-3 and TRBJ2-1; D unclear. The CDR3 extends over 16 amino acids. With 1 base removed from V and 0 bases from J, the gap between germline ends came to 10 bases. Germline loops: CDR1 LGHNA, CDR2 YSLEER. The CDR3 loop reads CASSQGWRNSYNEQFF. CDR3 nucleotide sequence: TGCGCCAGCAGCCAAGGGTGGCGAAACTCCTACAATGAGCAGTTCTTC.

The chain recombines TRBV4-3 with TRBJ2-5; 10 bases agree with TRBD2. Germline lookup yields CDR1 LGHNA and CDR2 YSLEER. The CDR3 consists of 17 residues. After removal of 1 base from V and 1 base from J, the junction contained 6 bases not matched to a gene. The CDR3 here is CASSQVNSGGSQETQYF. The CDR3 DNA reads as TGCGCCAGCAGCCAAGTTAATAGCGGGGGGTCCCAAGAGACCCAGTACTTC.

CDR3 protein: CASSSGLAGGPPQETQYF. DNA for the CDR3: TGTGCCAGCAGCTCAGGACTAGCGGGGGGGCCTCCCCAAGAGACCCAGTACTTC. V gene TRBV7-9 combines with J gene TRBJ2-5; 15 nucleotides line up with TRBD2. V trimming: 4 bases; J trimming: 1 base; junction bases outside the gene matches: 7. CDR3 length: 18 residues. Germline-derived CDR1 and CDR2 are SEHNR and FQNEAQ (reference sequence). The full variable domain, in which reference TRBV7-9 and TRBJ2-5 provide the parts outside the CDR3, is DTGVSQNPRHKITKRGQNVTFRCDPISEHNRLYWYRQTLGQGPEFLTYFQNEAQLEKSRLLSDRFSAERPKGSFSTLEIQRTEQGDSAMYLCASSSGLAGGPPQETQYFGPGTRLLVL.

This clonotype occurred a few times. The chain joins TRBV20-1 to TRBJ1-5; D might be TRBD1 (6 bases). Per germline, CDR1 DFQATT and CDR2 SNEGSKA (reference sequence). Between the trimmed V and J ends, which lost 0 bases and 5 bases, there was a span of 14 bases. The CDR3 is made up of 15 amino acids. The CDR3 here is CSARDGGKVDQPQHF. The CDR3 DNA follows: TGCAGTGCTAGAGACGGGGGCAAGGTCGATCAGCCCCAGCATTTT.

This clonotype was seen more than once but under ten times. The chain employs TRBV4-1 and TRBJ2-7, with a possible D match to TRBD1 (5 bases). Germline values: CDR1 MGHRA, CDR2 YSYEKL. The CDR3 is 15 amino acids. The V gene lost 0 bases and the J gene lost 1 base, with 10 bases spanning the gap. CDR3 protein: CASSQDRARSYEQYF. In DNA, the CDR3 is TGCGCCAGCAGCCAAGACAGGGCCCGTTCCTACGAGCAGTACTTC.

The chain employs TRBV27 and TRBJ2-5; possible D gene TRBD1, 6 bases. The CDR3 consists of 15 residues. Germline CDR1 and CDR2: MNHEY and SMNVEV (reference sequence). V lost 7 bases and J lost 4, with 19 bases in between. The CDR3 DNA sequence: TGTGCCAGCAATTCGGCAGGGCAGGGGATAGAGACCCAGTACTTC. Protein: CASNSAGQGIETQYF.

Written as DNA, the CDR3 is TGTGCCAGCAGTTACCTATCGGGGGCCAAGAACACTGAAGCTTTCTTT. Protein sequence: CASSYLSGAKNTEAFF. The rearrangement links TRBV6-5 to TRBJ1-1; a possible D gene is TRBD1 (6 bases). The CDR3 consists of 16 residues. Germline V gene sequence: CDR1 MNHEY, CDR2 SVGAGI. Deletions cut 2 bases from V and 1 base from J, with 14 bases between.

As regards this clonotype: A much larger clonotype is one base distant, so this may be a read error. The chain employs TRBV5-1 and TRBJ2-1, with D perhaps matching TRBD1 (5 bases). In germline, CDR1 is SGHRS, CDR2 YFSETQ. The CDR3 contains 14 residues. The CDR3: CVSRDGSSYNEQFF. CDR3 in DNA: TGCGTCAGCAGGGATGGCAGCTCCTACAATGAGCAGTTCTTC.

The CDR3 bases are TGCGCCAGCAGCCAAGCATCGACAGGGGGAACCTACGAGCAGTACTTC. This encodes CASSQASTGGTYEQYF. V gene TRBV5-1 combines with J gene TRBJ2-7; TRBD1 matches 9 bases. CDR1 is SGHRS and CDR2 is YFSETQ in the germline V gene. V dropped 4 bases and J dropped 2; count of bases not matched to a gene: 10. The CDR3 runs 16 residues.

The chain has TRBV6-2 or TRBV6-3 and TRBJ2-7; 8 bases are shared with TRBD2. Germline V gives CDR1 MNHEY, CDR2 SVGEGT. This CDR3 is 18 amino acids long. V lost 2 bases, J lost 4 bases, and 16 bases stayed unmatched. CDR3 sequence reads: CASSYGNSGKPHWYEQYF. Here the CDR3 DNA reads TGTGCCAGCAGTTACGGGAATAGCGGGAAGCCGCACTGGTACGAGCAGTACTTC.

This clonotype was detected only a few times. V gene TRBV4-1 combines with J gene TRBJ2-7; tentatively, D is TRBD1 or TRBD2 (5 bases each). Trimming took 1 base from V and 0 from J, leaving 16 bases between them. This CDR3 is built from 17 residues. The germline V gene has CDR1 MGHRA and CDR2 YSYEKL. The CDR3 is CASSQVHGTGTSYEQYF. The DNA for the CDR3 is TGCGCCAGCAGCCAAGTCCACGGGACCGGGACCTCCTACGAGCAGTACTTC.

The sample holds a few counts of this clonotype. This rearrangement joins TRBV4-3 to TRBJ2-1, with D maybe TRBD1 (5 bases). This CDR3 comprises 15 residues. Trimming took 4 bases from V and 4 from J, leaving 14 bases between them. Germline V gene sequence: CDR1 LGHNA, CDR2 YSLEER. In nucleotides, the CDR3 is TGCGCCAGCAGCCGTAACCCAGGGCCTTACAATGAGCAGTTCTTC. This sequence encodes CASSRNPGPYNEQFF.

The rearrangement links TRBV9 to TRBJ2-1, with a weak D call TRBD2 (5 bases). V lost 0 bases and J lost 0, with 16 bases in between. Germline lookup yields CDR1 SGDLS and CDR2 YYNGEE. The CDR3 loop spans 18 amino acids. The CDR3 region has the DNA TGTGCCAGCAGCGTAGGAGGGTTAGAGCGGACCTCCTACAATGAGCAGTTCTTC. Encoded protein: CASSVGGLERTSYNEQFF.

The chain uses TRBV6-2 or TRBV6-3 and TRBJ2-5, with a weak D call TRBD1 (5 bases). This CDR3 is 14 amino acids long. CDR1 is MNHEY and CDR2 is SVGEGT in the germline V gene. V was clipped by 10 bases and J by 11 bases, with 26 bases between them. CDR3 in DNA: TGTGCCACCAGGGATCAGGGCTCCCACAATGAGCAGTACTTC. This encodes CATRDQGSHNEQYF.

The rearrangement links TRBV20-1 to TRBJ2-2; weak D call: TRBD1 (6 bases). Germline CDR1 and CDR2: DFQATT and SNEGSKA (reference sequence). Deletions cut 2 bases from V and 6 bases from J, with 10 bases between. The CDR3 has 13 residues. CDR3 residues: CSARRQGSGELFF. CDR3 nucleotides: TGCAGTGCTAGACGCCAGGGGTCCGGGGAGCTGTTTTTT.

The chain combines TRBV4-1 with TRBJ2-3; possibly TRBD1 or TRBD2 for D (5 bases each). V was cut by 4 bases and J by 0 bases, with 8 bases left in between. The length of the CDR3 is 14 residues. CDR1 and CDR2 (germline): MGHRA, YSYEKL. CDR3 region: CASSPRDSTDTQYF. The CDR3 region has the DNA TGCGCCAGCAGCCCCAGGGACAGCACAGATACGCAGTATTTT.

V and J are TRBV7-2 and TRBJ2-5; no firm D call. Germline V gives CDR1 SGHTA, CDR2 FQGNSA. Trimming took 2 bases from V and 0 from J, leaving 10 bases between them. The CDR3 totals 15 residues. CDR3 bases: TGTGCCAGCAGCTTATACAAGATGTACCAAGAGACCCAGTACTTC. Protein product: CASSLYKMYQETQYF.

This clonotype showed up just a few times. DNA of the CDR3: TGTGCCAGCAGCTTAGCCTTAGGTTACTATGAGCAGTTCTTC. This translates into CASSLALGYYEQFF. This chain uses TRBV7-2 with TRBJ2-1; D call uncertain. This CDR3 comprises 14 residues. Germline V lookup: CDR1 SGHTA, CDR2 FQGNSA. Trimming took off 0 bases at V and 8 bases at J, with 11 bases between the two ends.

V usage is TRBV6-2 or TRBV6-3 and J usage is TRBJ2-5; possibly TRBD1 for D (6 bases). The CDR3 consists of 15 residues. V lost 0 bases and J lost 2, with 10 bases in between. Germline assignment: CDR1 MNHEY and CDR2 SVGEGT. The CDR3 region is CASSYSRTGQETQYF. DNA for the CDR3: TGTGCCAGCAGTTACTCGAGAACAGGGCAAGAGACCCAGTACTTC.

The gene calls are TRBV30 and TRBJ2-5, with D possibly being TRBD1 or TRBD2 (6 bases each). The CDR3 is 12 residues long. Germline V CDR1 and CDR2: GTSNPN, SVGIG (reference sequence). V lost 7 bases and J lost 5, with 14 bases in between. The CDR3 nucleotides read TGTGCCTCCACTGTAGGGGGGGAGACCCAGTACTTC. Amino acids: CASTVGGETQYF.

In its sample, this clonotype was seen a few times. The chain carries TRBV6-2 or TRBV6-3 and TRBJ1-2, with D perhaps TRBD1 (5 bases). Germline CDR1 reads MNHEY; CDR2 reads SVGEGT. V lost 2 bases and J 1 base, leaving 14 bases between the germline ends. This CDR3 is 16 amino acids long. CDR3 DNA: TGTGCCAGCAGTTACCTCACTCGAGGGGATAACTATGGCTACACCTTC. Translation: CASSYLTRGDNYGYTF.

The chain couples TRBV24-1 to TRBJ1-2; 8 nucleotides agree with TRBD1. This CDR3 contains 13 residues. Trimming removed 11 bases from V and 4 bases from J; junction bases left unmatched: 8. Per germline, CDR1 KGHDR and CDR2 SFDVKD. The CDR3 DNA follows: TGTGCCATCTCTGCAGGGGGCGGCTATGGCTACACCTTC. It translates to CAISAGGGYGYTF.

CDR3 coding DNA: TGCGCCAGCAGCTTGCAGGCCAGGGTGAATGAGCAGTACTTC. Encoded protein: CASSLQARVNEQYF. This sequence joins TRBV5-1 and TRBJ2-5, with D possibly matching TRBD1 (5 bases). CDR1 is SGHRS and CDR2 is YFSETQ in the germline V gene. Trimming shortened V by 1 base and J by 11 bases, and 18 bases separated the two germline ends. The CDR3 spans 14 residues.

The gene calls are TRBV6-2 or TRBV6-3 and TRBJ2-1; TRBD2 matches 15 bases. V shed 7 bases and J 2 bases; nucleotides not matched to a gene: 12. Germline V CDR1 and CDR2: MNHEY, SVGEGT. The CDR3 has 19 amino acids. For the CDR3, the DNA is TGTGCCAGCAAAATTGCCGGGACTAGCGGGGGGAAGACCTACAATGAGCAGTTCTTC. It is translated as CASKIAGTSGGKTYNEQFF.

As for this clonotype: One end of the junction does not line up with germline, which may come from a read error. This chain links TRBV7-2 with TRBJ2-1; perhaps TRBD2 as D (5 bases). Germline values: CDR1 SGHTA, CDR2 FQGNSA. The CDR3 consists of 13 residues. The CDR3 bases are TGTGCCAGCAGCTTAGTCGACTACTATGAGCAGTTCTTC. Its protein product is CASSLVDYYEQFF.

The chain employs TRBV12-3 or TRBV12-4 and TRBJ2-5, with D hard to call. The CDR3 runs to 11 residues. The germline V and J ends were trimmed by 6 bases and 11 bases, with 13 bases remaining between them. The CDR3 is CASRKVNEQYF. CDR3 sequence (DNA): TGTGCCAGCAGAAAGGTCAATGAGCAGTACTTC.

With regard to this clonotype: Relative to the germline gene, one junction end is altered; a read error may explain this. This chain joins TRBV12-3 or TRBV12-4 and TRBJ2-7; D ambiguous. CDR3 length: 13 residues. This chain's CDR3 is CAGSFQSRYEQYF. In nucleotides, the CDR3 is TGTGCCGGCAGTTTCCAGAGCCGGTACGAGCAGTACTTC.

This clonotype was observed a handful of times. The chain links TRBV18 to TRBJ2-7; TRBD2 matches at 7 bases. This CDR3 spans 14 amino acids. The V gene end was trimmed by 5 bases and the J gene end by 4 bases; junction bases not matched to a gene: 8. Germline V gene lookup returns CDR1 KGHSH and CDR2 LQKENI. The CDR3 DNA is TGTGCCAGCTCAAGGGGAGGGGAAAAATACGAGCAGTACTTC. Translating it yields CASSRGGEKYEQYF.

This clonotype occurred a few times. J is TRBJ1-2 and V is TRBV5-4; 7 nucleotides agree with TRBD1. V lost 4 bases and J lost 0; bases outside the gene matches: 3. This CDR3 is built from 14 residues. CDR1 is SGHNT and CDR2 is YYREEE in the germline V gene (reference sequence). This CDR3 is CASSRQGTNYGYTF. CDR3 DNA: TGTGCCAGCAGCAGACAGGGAACTAACTATGGCTACACCTTC.